This T cell receptor beta chain is drawn from a study of blood T cell repertoires in COVID-19 (dated by TCRdb to about 2020). For the wider study: Samples covering the acute and convalescent phases of COVID-19 were provided by collaborators in the United States, Italy and Spain. The repertoires were released in a freely available public database intended as a resource for research on the immune response to SARS-CoV-2. A de-identified subject ID, COVID-19 status, age in years and sex were almost always included in the sample metadata. The dataset comprised deeply sampled blood TCRbeta repertoires from subjects exposed to, actively infected with, or recovered from COVID-19. HLA class I and class II types, where available, came from metadata supplied by the sample provider rather than from assay-based typing. Samples were obtained from the ongoing ImmuneRACE study (first 160 participants) and from some 1,200 subjects provided by 6 global collaborators. The material from the prospective study consisted of cDNA or gDNA derived from T cells, B-cell-depleted T cells, or PBMCs.

Each collaborating institution followed its own protocols to collect whole blood in K2EDTA tubes. For TCRbeta analysis, collaborators shipped samples in one of three forms: frozen whole blood, isolated PBMCs, or DNA extracted from either of those sample types. The CDR3 has 14 amino acids, counting the end cysteine and phenylalanine. Left in the record is the CDR3 DNA by itself, 42 bases read in frame from the first base. For CDR1 and CDR2, the germline V gene lists SGHVS and FNYEAQ. Germline trimming: 5 bases from V, 4 bases from J; junction bases outside gene matches: 6. On this clone itself: Which antigen it targets is not known. It has no much larger one-base neighbor in the sample; base qualities were not kept.

The immunoSEQ Assay, a bias-controlled multiplex PCR, was used to amplify TCRbeta CDR3 regions from genomic DNA. Under the source paper's analysis protocol: The number of nucleated cells in each sample was estimated from the amplification of reference gene primers within the assay. To quantify the absolute abundance of each unique TCRbeta CDR3 rearrangement, sequence reads were collapsed and filtered. For each sample, productive Simpson clonality was calculated as the square root of Simpson's diversity index across productive rearrangements. As stored in TCRdb, this immuneACCESS dataset retains in-frame rearrangements with V and J assigned. A fraction of the clones does not appear; measured against another copy, unresolved V genes explain less than half of the discrepancy, and the remainder lacks a known reason. V and J calls and clone size follow that table, whereas D and trimming were derived from the DNA. The sample yields 140,000 to 150,000 clones; roughly 76% were counted once. The ten most abundant clones make up 6.5% to 8.5% of the sample.

What the research found in general, with its limitations: The quantity of clinical and demographic metadata differed by source and by participant and was supplied without curation.

The rearranged segments are TRBV7-6 and TRBJ1-2, and TRBD1 matches 8 of the central bases. Sequences were obtained from peripheral blood. This TCR was recovered from a human donor with acute or convalescent COVID-19. The donor label of this sample is uncertain. The DNA sequence is given as TGTGCCAGCAGCCCTGGACAGGGCCCCTATGGCTACACCTTC. Protein translation: CASSPGQGPYGYTF.